Listed here are 14 T cell receptor beta chains from one sample, sequenced in a study of high-grade serous ovarian cancer treatment subgroups. Method: immunoSEQ multiplex PCR; TCRdb's copy keeps in-frame clones and lacks some. This sample has roughly 2,000 clones; roughly 70% occur once, and the top ten carry around 12%. Tumor tissue was taken before any definitive surgery or chemotherapy was given. Sequencing used tumor tissue. The receptors here all came from a human donor with high-grade serous ovarian cancer.

There are a few counts of this clone. This chain uses TRBV19 with TRBJ1-4; the D gene is possibly TRBD1 (6 bases). Per germline, CDR1 LNHDA and CDR2 SQIVND (reference sequence). Trimming pared 5 bases from V and 14 bases from J, leaving 15 bases between. The CDR3 is made up of 12 amino acids. CDR3 nucleotide sequence: TGTGCCAGTAGTGGCCCGGGACAAAGGCTGTTTTTT. Amino acids: CASSGPGQRLFF.

The CDR3 bases are TGTGCCAGCAGCGCGGGGGACACCCGGCAGCCCCAGCATTTT. Residues: CASSAGDTRQPQHF. The chain links TRBV7-8 to TRBJ1-5; TRBD1 is a possible D gene (6 bases). Trimming cost V 5 bases and J 7 bases, with 15 bases left between them. Germline-derived CDR1 and CDR2 are SGHVS and FQNEAQ. The CDR3 is 14 amino acids.

This clone is a singleton in its sample. The chain employs TRBV19 and TRBJ2-1, with 11 bases matching TRBD2. The CDR3 loop spans 17 amino acids. Germline V gene lookup returns CDR1 LNHDA and CDR2 SQIVND (reference sequence). V lost 1 base, J lost 4 bases, and 6 bases stayed unmatched. CDR3 in DNA: TGTGCCAGTAGTATAGCGCCGGGACTAGCGGCGTACAATGAGCAGTTCTTC. This gives the protein CASSIAPGLAAYNEQFF.

The chain employs TRBV4-3 and TRBJ2-1, with a possible D match to TRBD2 (5 bases). This CDR3 region has 16 residues. Trimming took 0 bases from V and 7 from J, leaving 16 bases between them. Per germline, CDR1 LGHNA and CDR2 YSLEER. The DNA of the CDR3 is TGCGCCAGCAGCCAAGATTTAGGGCGGGTAAGGAATGAGCAGTTCTTC. This gives the protein CASSQDLGRVRNEQFF.

Only one count was recorded for this clone. The genes are TRBV7-9 and TRBJ1-1, with TRBD1 identical over 7 bases. J lost 1 base, V lost 4 bases, and 3 bases had no gene match. The CDR3 is 14 amino acids. The germline gives CDR1 SEHNR, CDR2 FQNEAQ (reference sequence). The CDR3 sequence is CASSSRDRNTEAFF. DNA for the CDR3: TGTGCCAGCAGCTCCCGGGACAGGAACACTGAAGCTTTCTTT.

The CDR3, as DNA: TGTGCCAGCAGCCAAGGACTTCCTCCCCACAACGAGCAGTACTTC. It translates to CASSQGLPPHNEQYF. The chain carries TRBV14 and TRBJ2-5; D is unresolved. The end of the DNA fits TRBJ2-7 better, so the J call may be wrong. The CDR3 length is 15 residues. Germline V CDR1 and CDR2: SGHDN, FVKESK.

V gene TRBV4-1 combines with J gene TRBJ2-5; 11 nucleotides agree with TRBD2. Germline values: CDR1 MGHRA, CDR2 YSYEKL. The CDR3 contains 16 residues. V lost 0 bases to trimming and J lost 2 bases; unmatched junction nucleotides: 2. In DNA, the CDR3 is TGCGCCAGCAGCCAAGATGGGACTAGCGGACAAGAGACCCAGTACTTC. Its translation: CASSQDGTSGQETQYF.

In its sample, this clone was seen a few times. The chain has TRBV7-2 and TRBJ2-7; D is perhaps TRBD1 or TRBD2 (6 bases each). Trimming removed 1 base at V and 5 bases at J, with 18 bases between. Germline CDR1 and CDR2: SGHTA and FQGNSA. This CDR3 has 16 amino acids. The CDR3 region has the DNA TGTGCCAGCAGCTTAGATTGGGGGGCCGCAGGTAACGAGCAGTACTTC. Protein sequence: CASSLDWGAAGNEQYF.

The V and J genes are TRBV18 and TRBJ1-1; no reliable D call. V gave up 2 bases and J gave up 1 base, with 14 bases separating them. This CDR3 comprises 16 residues. Germline CDR1 and CDR2: KGHSH and LQKENI. The CDR3 region has the DNA TGTGCCAGCTCACCAGTCTTCAAACGGGAGAACACTGAAGCTTTCTTT. Its protein is CASSPVFKRENTEAFF.

This chain connects TRBV27 to TRBJ1-3, with no clear D. Deletions cut 4 bases from V and 2 bases from J, with 12 bases between. The CDR3 runs 15 residues. The germline CDR1 and CDR2 sequences are MNHEY and SMNVEV (reference sequence). The CDR3 DNA sequence: TGTGCCAGCAGTTCCACCTGGGGTCCTGGAAACACCATATATTTT. Its protein product is CASSSTWGPGNTIYF.

The chain has TRBV28 and TRBJ2-1; D not resolved. The V end was cut by 2 bases, the J end by 4 bases, with 12 bases between. CDR1 is MDHEN and CDR2 is SYDVKM in the germline V gene. CDR3 length equals 15 residues. The CDR3 nucleotides are TGTGCCAGCAGTTTAGGAGCGCTCGTTTACAATGAGCAGTTCTTC. Amino acids: CASSLGALVYNEQFF.

The chain is built from TRBV10-3 and TRBJ2-5, with D possibly being TRBD2 (5 bases). Germline CDR1 is ENHRY and CDR2 is SYGVKD. This CDR3 has 13 residues. V was trimmed by 6 bases and J by 0 bases, leaving 8 bases between them. The CDR3 nucleotides read TGTGCCATCAGCCTCGGGGACCAAGAGACCCAGTACTTC. Translating gives CAISLGDQETQYF.

This clone was counted once. V usage is TRBV10-2 and J usage is TRBJ2-1, with 10 bases aligning to TRBD2. Germline V gene data show CDR1 as WSHSY and CDR2 as SAAADI. V lost 0 bases and J lost 6; bases outside the gene matches: 8. The CDR3 has 17 amino acids. CDR3 bases: TGCGCCAGCAGTGAGTCGTGGCTAGCGGGAGCAGGCAATGAGCAGTTCTTC. It translates to CASSESWLAGAGNEQFF.

V gene TRBV5-1 combines with J gene TRBJ1-6; the D is unclear. CDR1 is SGHRS and CDR2 is YFSETQ in the germline V gene. V lost 0 bases to trimming and J lost 0 bases, with 7 bases between them. This CDR3 is 16 amino acids long. CDR3 nucleotide sequence: TGCGCCAGCAGCTTGGGAGGGAGCTCCTATAATTCACCCCTCCACTTT. Translated, it gives CASSLGGSSYNSPLHF.